This TCR beta chain was identified during a study of T cell repertoires in cytomegalovirus infection. Study conclusions and caveats: Based on cumulative public TCR beta family frequency, carriers of CMV plus the relevant HLA were identified.

A single record per CDR3 protein comes from TCRdb applying MiXCR to the reads. The data show 200,000 to 250,000 distinct CDR3 sequences, around 6.2% seen once. This clonotype was counted ten times or more. The antigen remains unidentified. This TCR was recovered from a human donor in good health (CMV status not recorded). Some clones in this sample may be carry-over from other donors' samples. Specimen: PBMCs.

As DNA, the CDR3 is TGCAGTGCGCCGATTACAGGGGGCCTGGTCTATGGCTACACCTTC. Translated: CSAPITGGLVYGYTF. The chain joins TRBV20-1 to TRBJ1-2; 9 bases are a match to TRBD1. This CDR3 comprises 15 residues. The V gene's germline CDR1 is DFQATT and CDR2 SNEGSKA (reference sequence). V lost 6 bases, J lost 4 bases, and 12 bases stayed unmatched.